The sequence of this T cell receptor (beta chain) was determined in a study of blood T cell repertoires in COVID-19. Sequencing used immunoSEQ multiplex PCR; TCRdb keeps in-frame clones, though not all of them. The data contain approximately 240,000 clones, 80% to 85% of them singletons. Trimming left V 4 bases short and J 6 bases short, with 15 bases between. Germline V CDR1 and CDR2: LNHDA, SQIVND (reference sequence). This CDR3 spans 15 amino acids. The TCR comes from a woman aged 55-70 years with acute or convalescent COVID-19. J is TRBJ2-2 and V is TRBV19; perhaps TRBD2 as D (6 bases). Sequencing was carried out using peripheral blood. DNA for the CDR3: TGTGCCAGTAGTACCGGGACTCCTCCGGCCGGGGAGCTGTTTTTT. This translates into CASSTGTPPAGELFF.